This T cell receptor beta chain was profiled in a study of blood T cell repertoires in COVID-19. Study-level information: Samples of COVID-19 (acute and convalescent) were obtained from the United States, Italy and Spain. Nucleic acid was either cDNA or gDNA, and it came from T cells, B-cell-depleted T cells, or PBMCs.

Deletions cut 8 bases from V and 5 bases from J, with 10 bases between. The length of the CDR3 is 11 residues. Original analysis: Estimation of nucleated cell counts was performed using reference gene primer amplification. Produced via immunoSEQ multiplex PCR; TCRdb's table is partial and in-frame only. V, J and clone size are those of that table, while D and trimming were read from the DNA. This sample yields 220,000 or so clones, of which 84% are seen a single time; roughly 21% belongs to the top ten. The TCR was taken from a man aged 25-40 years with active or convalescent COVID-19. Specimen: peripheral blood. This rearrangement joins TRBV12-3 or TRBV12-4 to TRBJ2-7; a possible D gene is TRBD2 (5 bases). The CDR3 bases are TGTGCCAGCTCCTACGGGGACGAGCAGTACTTC. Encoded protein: CASSYGDEQYF.